This T cell receptor beta chain was identified in a study of T cell repertoires in ileal Crohn's disease. Produced via immunoSEQ multiplex PCR; TCRdb's table is partial and in-frame only. The sample has 9,500 to 11,000 clones, around 77% seen once; the top ten hold roughly 7.7%. The time point denotes: neoterminal ileum biopsy at postoperative endoscopy, about 6 months after surgery. Germline-derived CDR1 and CDR2 are LNHDA and SQIVND (reference sequence). V dropped 2 bases and J dropped 4 bases, with 12 bases sitting between them. The CDR3 consists of 14 residues. This receptor was obtained from an adult with Crohn's disease. The chain links TRBV19 to TRBJ2-7; the D gene is possibly TRBD1 (5 bases). Sequencing was done on a sample of ileal tissue. DNA for the CDR3: TGTGCCAGTAGTATAAGGGGCGTACCTTACGAGCAGTACTTC. This translates into CASSIRGVPYEQYF.